This T cell receptor beta chain was retrieved from a study of Graves' ophthalmopathy and Graves' hyperthyroidism. Hyperthyroidism in these 18- to 65-year-old patients was newly diagnosed, lasting under 2 months. The evidence that diagnosis relied on was clinical symptoms, serum thyroxine, TRAb, thyroid ultrasound and orbital computed tomography. Regarding the study as a whole: Progression of ophthalmopathy was predicted by the model with 70% to 71% sensitivity and around 72% specificity.

Turning to this clonotype: The antigen is undetermined.

As the template, RNA transcripts were used to amplify TCR beta CDR3 regions. A first-round RT-PCR used HTBI primers, followed by a second-round multiplex PCR. TCRdb independently ran MiXCR on the multiplex PCR reads; one entry per CDR3 protein. Among some 1.1 million distinct CDR3 sequences listed, about 35% were seen once. CDR3 length equals 14 residues. Germline CDR1 MNHEY, CDR2 SMNVEV (reference sequence). V was clipped by 7 bases and J by 3 bases; unmatched bases: 4. Sequenced: peripheral blood or thyroid tissue (not recorded which). The TCR comes from an adult man with Graves' hyperthyroidism. The V and J genes are TRBV27 and TRBJ1-4, with 8 bases that match TRBD1. CDR3 in amino acids: CASTSQGANEKLFF. The CDR3 DNA reads TGTGCCAGCACCTCACAGGGGGCTAATGAAAAACTGTTTTTT.